This T cell receptor beta chain was found in a study of blood T cell repertoires in COVID-19. The CDR3 spans 13 residues. The germline V gene encodes CDR1 MNHEY and CDR2 SMNVEV (reference sequence). V was clipped by 6 bases and J by 3 bases, with 11 bases between them. The participants were between about 18 and 90 years old and came from under 25 US areas. All exposed participants met a person with COVID-19 within 2 weeks before entering the study. As originally analysed: From reference gene primer amplification, estimates of nucleated cell counts were derived. The repertoire was sequenced with immunoSEQ multiplex PCR; TCRdb's copy has only in-frame clones and lacks some. The V and J calls and clone size come from that table; D and trimming were worked out from the DNA. The sample yields 350,000 or so clones, about 88% seen once.

The receptor was isolated from a woman under 40 who had been exposed to COVID-19. The chain employs TRBV27 and TRBJ1-1, with D possibly being TRBD1 (5 bases). Sequencing was carried out using PBMCs or T cells enriched from blood (not recorded which). The CDR3 region has the DNA TGTGCCAGCAGCCGAACAGGAGACACTGAAGCTTTCTTT. Protein product: CASSRTGDTEAFF.